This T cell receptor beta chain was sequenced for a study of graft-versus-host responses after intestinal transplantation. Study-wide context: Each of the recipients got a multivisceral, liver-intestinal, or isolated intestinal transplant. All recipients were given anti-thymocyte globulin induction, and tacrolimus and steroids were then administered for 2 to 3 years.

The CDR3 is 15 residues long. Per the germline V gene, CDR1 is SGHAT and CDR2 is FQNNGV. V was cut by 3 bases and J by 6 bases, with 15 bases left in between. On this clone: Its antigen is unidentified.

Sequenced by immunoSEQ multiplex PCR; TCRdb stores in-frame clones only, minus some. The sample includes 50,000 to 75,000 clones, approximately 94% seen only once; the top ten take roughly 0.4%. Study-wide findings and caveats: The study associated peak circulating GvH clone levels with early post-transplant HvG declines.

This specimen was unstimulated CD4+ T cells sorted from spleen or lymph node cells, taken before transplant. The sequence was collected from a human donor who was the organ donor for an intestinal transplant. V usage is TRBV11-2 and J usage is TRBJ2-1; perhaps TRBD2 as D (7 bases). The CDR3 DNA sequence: TGTGCCAGCAGCTTTATGAGGGGGGGCGTCAATGAGCAGTTCTTC. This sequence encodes CASSFMRGGVNEQFF.